The 20 T cell receptor beta chains given below trace back to one sample, sequenced in a study of blood T cell repertoires in COVID-19. The data were produced by immunoSEQ multiplex PCR, yet TCRdb's version contains in-frame clones alone and is incomplete. This table has approximately 270,000 clones, about four fifths appearing once. What was sequenced was peripheral blood. These receptors were obtained from an elderly man with acute or convalescent COVID-19.

This sequence joins TRBV25-1 and TRBJ1-6; 7 bases line up with TRBD1. V shed 6 bases, J shed 9 bases, and the junction held 8 bases outside the gene matches. The CDR3 length is 14 residues. Germline-derived CDR1 and CDR2 are MGHDK and SYGVNS. CDR3 in amino acids: CASRRTGEFSPLHF. CDR3 sequence (DNA): TGTGCCAGCAGGAGGACAGGTGAATTTTCACCCCTCCACTTT.

CDR3: CASRPPGPPLHF. The DNA for the CDR3 is TGTGCCAGCAGGCCCCCCGGTCCACCCCTCCACTTT. This chain links TRBV6-5 with TRBJ1-6; D is unclear. Between the trimmed V and J ends, which lost 6 bases and 11 bases, there was a span of 11 bases. CDR3 size: 12 residues. Germline CDR1 and CDR2: MNHEY and SVGAGI.

This clone was seen just once. CDR3 in amino acids: CASSVGRTGGNEQFF. CDR3 nucleotides: TGTGCCAGCAGCGTAGGAAGGACAGGGGGGAATGAGCAGTTCTTC. V is TRBV9 and J is TRBJ2-1, with TRBD1 matching 10 bases. The J segment lost 7 bases and the V segment lost 0 bases, leaving 4 bases of the junction unmatched. This CDR3 comprises 15 residues. Germline CDR1 is SGDLS and CDR2 is YYNGEE.

This clone occurred a few times. V is TRBV19 and J is TRBJ2-7; a weak D match, TRBD1 (6 bases). The CDR3 is 15 residues long. V dropped 11 bases and J dropped 0 bases, with 20 bases sitting between them. The V gene's germline CDR1 is LNHDA and CDR2 SQIVND (reference sequence). CDR3 residues: CASAPGQKASYEQYF. The CDR3 DNA sequence: TGTGCCTCCGCCCCCGGACAGAAAGCCTCCTACGAGCAGTACTTC.

The V gene is TRBV29-1, the J gene TRBJ1-1; the D gene is possibly TRBD1 (5 bases). Looked up from germline, CDR1 is SQVTM and CDR2 is ANQGSEA. The CDR3 totals 13 residues. Trimming took 4 bases from V and 2 from J, leaving 11 bases between them. CDR3: CSVAETVNTEAFF. CDR3 in DNA: TGCAGCGTTGCCGAGACAGTTAACACTGAAGCTTTCTTT.

This clone has just a few counts. The CDR3 coding sequence is TGTGCCAGCTCGCTACATCGCGAGCGCTATACCACAGATACGCAGTATTTT. Translation: CASSLHRERYTTDTQYF. This chain uses TRBV18 with TRBJ2-3; D ambiguous. Trimming removed 6 bases at V and 2 bases at J, with 21 bases between. CDR3 length: 17 residues. Germline CDR1 and CDR2: KGHSH and LQKENI.

The chain uses TRBV2 and TRBJ2-1, with D perhaps TRBD1 (5 bases). The CDR3 covers 15 residues. Per germline, CDR1 SNHLY and CDR2 FYNNEI. V dropped 4 bases and J dropped 2 bases, with 12 bases sitting between them. In DNA, the CDR3 is TGTGCCAGCAGTGCCGACAGTCCTACCTACAATGAGCAGTTCTTC. Protein: CASSADSPTYNEQFF.

The chain has TRBV6-5 and TRBJ1-4; D gene unclear. This CDR3 is built from 15 residues. Germline V gene data show CDR1 as MNHEY and CDR2 as SVGAGI. V was clipped by 6 bases and J by 5 bases, with 16 bases between them. The CDR3, as DNA: TGTGCCAGCAGCCCGGTCAGGTCTGCCAATGAAAAACTGTTTTTT. Its protein product is CASSPVRSANEKLFF.

This sequence joins TRBV6-6 and TRBJ1-2; 7 bases are a match to TRBD1. The CDR3 is 12 residues long. Germline V CDR1 and CDR2: MNHNY, SVGAGI (reference sequence). J was trimmed by 4 bases and V by 10 bases; bases with no gene match: 6. The CDR3 DNA follows: TGTGCCACCGACAGGGATCCCTATGGCTACACCTTC. It codes for CATDRDPYGYTF.

The V and J genes are TRBV5-1 and TRBJ2-1; D is perhaps TRBD2 (6 bases). The germline V gene encodes CDR1 SGHRS and CDR2 YFSETQ. The CDR3 is 15 amino acids. Trimming removed 0 bases at V and 3 bases at J, with 10 bases between. The CDR3 sequence: CASSLGGGNYNEQFF. The CDR3 nucleotides read TGCGCCAGCAGCTTGGGTGGCGGGAACTACAATGAGCAGTTCTTC. The complete variable domain, with remaining parts taken from reference TRBV5-1 and TRBJ2-1, reads KAGVTQTPRYLIKTRGQQVTLSCSPISGHRSVSWYQQTPGQGLQFLFEYFSETQRNKGNFPGRFSGRQFSNSRSEMNVSTLELGDSALYLCASSLGGGNYNEQFFGPGTRLTVL.

V gene TRBV18 combines with J gene TRBJ1-3; 9 positions agree with TRBD1. With 6 bases clipped from V and 3 bases from J, the junction kept 6 bases outside the gene matches. The germline V gene has CDR1 KGHSH and CDR2 LQKENI. The CDR3 is 15 residues long. The CDR3 nucleotides read TGTGCCAGCTCTCAAGACAGGGGGATTGGAAACACCATATATTTT. The encoded protein is CASSQDRGIGNTIYF.

This sequence joins TRBV6-5 and TRBJ2-1; 8 positions match TRBD2. Germline V CDR1 and CDR2: MNHEY, SVGAGI. This CDR3 has 15 residues. V was pared by 5 bases and J by 5 bases, with 8 bases of the junction left unmatched. The CDR3 nucleotides read TGTGCCAGCAGTCCTCCGGGACTAGGGCACAATGAGCAGTTCTTC. Amino acid sequence: CASSPPGLGHNEQFF.

This rearrangement joins TRBV7-9 to TRBJ2-7, with 9 bases that match TRBD1. This CDR3 is 13 amino acids long. Per the germline V gene, CDR1 is SEHNR and CDR2 is FQNEAQ (reference sequence). CDR3 sequence reads: CGTGGGSTYEQYF. The CDR3 region has the DNA TGTGGAACAGGGGGCGGATCGACCTACGAGCAGTACTTC. The entire variable domain, with the rest obtained from reference TRBV7-9 and TRBJ2-7, is as follows: DTGVSQNPRHKITKRGQNVTFRCDPISEHNRLYWYRQTLGQGPEFLTYFQNEAQLEKSRLLSDRFSAERPKGSFSTLEIQRTEQGDSAMYLCGTGGGSTYEQYFGPGTRLTVT.

The chain links TRBV6-5 to TRBJ1-2, with 9 bases lining up with TRBD1. Losses at the gene ends were 6 bases for V and 7 bases for J; bases not matched to a gene: 12. The CDR3 covers 15 residues. CDR1 is MNHEY, CDR2 SVGAGI, per germline. CDR3 nucleotides: TGTGCCAGCAGGTCCACCGGACAGGGGCACAGTGGCTACACCTTC. As protein: CASRSTGQGHSGYTF.

This clone was seen more than once but under ten times. CDR3 DNA sequence: TGTGCCAGCAGCTTAGAGTCCAGGAATGAGCAGTTCTTC. Residues: CASSLESRNEQFF. V is TRBV11-3 and J is TRBJ2-1; D unresolved. V lost 0 bases to trimming and J lost 7 bases, with 7 bases between them. Germline assignment: CDR1 SGHNT and CDR2 YENEEA. The CDR3 contains 13 residues. The full variable domain, rest sourced from reference TRBV11-3 and TRBJ2-1, is EAGVVQSPRYKIIEKKQPVAFWCNPISGHNTLYWYLQNLGQGPELLIRYENEEAVDDSQLPKDRFSAERLKGVDSTLKIQPAELGDSAVYLCASSLESRNEQFFGPGTRLTVL.

The rearrangement joins TRBV3-1 (or the pseudogene TRBV3-2) to TRBJ1-1, with D uncertain. V dropped 5 bases and J dropped 0 bases, with 10 bases sitting between them. CDR1 LGHDT and CDR2 YNNKEL come from the germline V gene (reference sequence). The CDR3 is 14 amino acids. The CDR3 DNA follows: TGTGCCAGCAGCTTACCGACTATGAACACTGAAGCTTTCTTT. Its protein is CASSLPTMNTEAFF.

The chain couples TRBV27 to TRBJ1-5, with 7 bases identical to TRBD1. V dropped 5 bases and J dropped 4; count of bases not matched to a gene: 14. Germline CDR1 MNHEY, CDR2 SMNVEV (reference sequence). The CDR3 is 17 residues long. CDR3 residues: CASSPRTGFRANQPQHF. CDR3 sequence (DNA): TGTGCCAGCAGTCCACGGACAGGCTTTAGGGCAAATCAGCCCCAGCATTTT.

This clone turned up a few times. The V gene is TRBV4-1, the J gene TRBJ1-2, with D hard to call. Germline-derived CDR1 and CDR2 are MGHRA and YSYEKL. V was clipped by 1 base and J by 0 bases, with 12 bases between them. The CDR3 spans 16 residues. The DNA for the CDR3 is TGCGCCAGCAGCCAAGGCCGGGATAAAGCTAACTATGGCTACACCTTC. It is translated as CASSQGRDKANYGYTF.

The gene calls are TRBV6-5 and TRBJ1-5; D may be TRBD1 (6 bases). The CDR3 runs to 15 residues. V was trimmed by 6 bases and J by 0 bases, leaving 12 bases between them. Germline CDR1 reads MNHEY; CDR2 reads SVGAGI. This CDR3 is CASSAGTHSNQPQHF. The CDR3 bases are TGTGCCAGCAGCGCCGGGACACATAGCAATCAGCCCCAGCATTTT.

J is TRBJ2-1 and V is TRBV9; 7 nucleotides match TRBD2. CDR3 length equals 18 residues. CDR1 and CDR2 from the germline V gene are SGDLS and YYNGEE. Trimming removed 2 bases from V and 1 base from J; junction bases left unmatched: 12. CDR3 sequence (DNA): TGTGCCAGCAGCGTTCCCCTTGCCGGGGGGAATTCCTACAATGAGCAGTTCTTC. Translation: CASSVPLAGGNSYNEQFF.